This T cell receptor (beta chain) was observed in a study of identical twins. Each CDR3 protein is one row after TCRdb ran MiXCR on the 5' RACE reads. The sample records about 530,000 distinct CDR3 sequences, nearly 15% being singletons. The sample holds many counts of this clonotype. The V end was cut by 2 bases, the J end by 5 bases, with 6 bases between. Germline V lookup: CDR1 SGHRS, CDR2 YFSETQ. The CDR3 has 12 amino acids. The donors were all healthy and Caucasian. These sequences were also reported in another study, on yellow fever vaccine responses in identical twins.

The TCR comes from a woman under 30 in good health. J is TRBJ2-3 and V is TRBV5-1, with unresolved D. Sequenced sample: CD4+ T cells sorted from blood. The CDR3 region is CASSFYEDTQYF. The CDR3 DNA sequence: TGCGCCAGCAGCTTCTATGAAGATACGCAGTATTTT.